This entry lists 14 T cell receptor beta chains sequenced from one sample in a study of type 1 and type 2 diabetes patients. The PCR template was genomic DNA. The TCR beta CDR3 region was amplified using 30 forward and 13 reverse primers. Each CDR3 protein gets one entry after TCRdb re-called the multiplex PCR reads with MiXCR. The table has under 300,000 distinct CDR3 sequences, roughly 50% seen once. Sequenced sample: peripheral blood mononuclear cells (PBMCs). The receptors stem from a man younger than 35 with type 2 diabetes.

The chain is built from TRBV10-2 and TRBJ2-6, with D unresolved. The CDR3 extends over 16 amino acids. V was pared by 1 base and J by 0 bases, with 7 bases between. Germline CDR1 reads WSHSY; CDR2 reads SAAADI. The CDR3 reads CASSEWQYSGANVLTF. The CDR3 DNA reads as TGCGCCAGCAGTGAGTGGCAGTACTCTGGGGCCAACGTCCTGACTTTC.

On this clonotype: A read error may explain this, as a much larger clone is one base away. In DNA, the CDR3 is TGTGCCACACTACAGTCGGGTCCTGAGACCAACGTCCTGACTTTC. Protein: CATLQSGPETNVLTF. V gene TRBV10-3 combines with J gene TRBJ2-6; D ambiguous. This CDR3 spans 15 amino acids. V was cut by 10 bases and J by 8 bases, with 21 bases left in between. CDR1 ENHRY and CDR2 SYGVKD come from the germline V gene.

The gene calls are TRBV6-5 and TRBJ1-1, with D possibly TRBD1 on 6 matching bases. This CDR3 has 15 amino acids. From germline, CDR1 is MNHEY and CDR2 SVGAGI. V dropped 0 bases and J dropped 0 bases, with 8 bases sitting between them. The CDR3 DNA is TGTGCCAGCAGTTACTCGAAGGGGGTGAACACTGAAGCTTTCTTT. It specifies CASSYSKGVNTEAFF.

The chain links TRBV7-3 to TRBJ2-5; 11 bases map to TRBD2. Germline CDR1 reads SGHTA; CDR2 reads FQGTGA. V gave up 8 bases and J gave up 5 bases; unmatched junction bases: 10. The CDR3 is 15 amino acids. CDR3 loop: CASVLAGGQGETQYF. CDR3 nucleotide sequence: TGTGCCAGCGTCCTAGCGGGAGGCCAGGGGGAGACCCAGTACTTC.

The chain's CDR3 is CASSQGEGNQPQHF. The CDR3, as DNA: TGCGCCAGCAGCCAAGGGGAAGGCAATCAGCCCCAGCATTTT. The chain couples TRBV4-1 to TRBJ1-5; D call uncertain. Deletions cut 1 base from V and 2 bases from J, with 6 bases between. CDR3 size: 14 residues. Germline assignment: CDR1 MGHRA and CDR2 YSYEKL.

V is TRBV2 and J is TRBJ1-2; 7 nucleotides align to TRBD1. V lost 5 bases to trimming and J lost 7 bases; unmatched junction nucleotides: 13. Germline-derived CDR1 and CDR2 are SNHLY and FYNNEI. This CDR3 region has 15 residues. The CDR3 DNA is TGTGCCAGCAGTTTATATACAGGGGCTGGGGGTGGCTACACCTTC. Its translation: CASSLYTGAGGGYTF.

The chain is built from TRBV2 and TRBJ2-1; 14 bases agree with TRBD2. Germline V gives CDR1 SNHLY, CDR2 FYNNEI. The CDR3 has 18 amino acids. J lost 8 bases, V lost 3 bases, and 12 bases had no gene match. The CDR3 region has the DNA TGTGCCAGCAGTGAGGGTCGACTAGCGGGGGGGGCAAGGGATGAGCAGTTCTTC. Its protein product is CASSEGRLAGGARDEQFF.

The chain couples TRBV20-1 to TRBJ2-1; the match to TRBD2 covers 8 bases. Germline CDR1 DFQATT, CDR2 SNEGSKA (reference sequence). This CDR3 spans 16 amino acids. V trimming: 6 bases; J trimming: 3 bases; junction bases outside the gene matches: 13. CDR3 protein: CSAPLSGTSRYNEQFF. The CDR3, as DNA: TGCAGTGCCCCCCTCTCCGGGACTAGTCGCTACAATGAGCAGTTCTTC.

The chain is built from TRBV7-9 and TRBJ1-5, with D perhaps matching TRBD1 (5 bases). The germline V gene has CDR1 SEHNR and CDR2 FQNEAQ (reference sequence). The V gene lost 6 bases and the J gene lost 4 bases, with 13 bases spanning the gap. The CDR3 runs to 14 residues. The CDR3 region is CASSLETGNQPQHF. The CDR3 DNA follows: TGTGCCAGCAGTCTCGAAACAGGAAATCAGCCCCAGCATTTT.

This clonotype has a handful of counts. The CDR3 reads CASSFGGRSYEQYF. In DNA, the CDR3 is TGTGCCAGCAGCTTCGGGGGCCGGAGCTACGAGCAGTACTTC. This chain joins TRBV13 and TRBJ2-7; D possibly matches TRBD1 or TRBD2 (6 bases each). Trimming took 3 bases from V and 3 from J, leaving 12 bases between them. CDR1 is PRHDT and CDR2 is FYEKMQ in the germline V gene (reference sequence). The CDR3 is 14 amino acids.

This chain joins TRBV10-3 and TRBJ1-1; D uncertain. The V and J ends lost 10 bases and 4 bases respectively, with 19 bases between them. The CDR3 runs 14 residues. The germline V gene encodes CDR1 ENHRY and CDR2 SYGVKD. The CDR3 protein is CASRIQPEGTEAFF. The CDR3 DNA sequence: TGTGCCAGCAGGATACAGCCTGAGGGCACTGAAGCTTTCTTT.

V and J are TRBV12-3 or TRBV12-4 and TRBJ2-5; TRBD1 matches at 7 bases. V lost 5 bases, J lost 3 bases, and 3 bases stayed unmatched. The CDR3 runs 13 residues. The CDR3 DNA follows: TGTGCCAGCAGTCCCGGGACAGAAGAGACCCAGTACTTC. Residues: CASSPGTEETQYF.

The rearrangement joins TRBV28 to TRBJ2-3, with 11 bases identical to TRBD2. The CDR3 is 17 amino acids. CDR1 and CDR2 from the germline V gene are MDHEN and SYDVKM. The V segment lost 1 base and the J segment 2 bases; nucleotides outside the gene matches: 5. In nucleotides, the CDR3 is TGTGCCAGCAGTTTATCCCGACTAGCGGGGACCACAGATACGCAGTATTTT. Its translation is CASSLSRLAGTTDTQYF.

The V and J genes are TRBV28 and TRBJ2-6, with D possibly TRBD1 on 6 matching bases. The CDR3 has 16 amino acids. Trimming pared 2 bases from V and 1 base from J, leaving 9 bases between. The germline V gene has CDR1 MDHEN and CDR2 SYDVKM. This chain's CDR3 is CASSLHTGSGANVLTF. CDR3 coding DNA: TGTGCCAGCAGTTTACATACAGGGTCTGGGGCCAACGTCCTGACTTTC. Together with reference TRBV28 and TRBJ2-6, the CDR3 gives the full variable domain: DVKVTQSSRYLVKRTGEKVFLECVQDMDHENMFWYRQDPGLGLRLIYFSYDVKMKEKGDIPEGYSVSREKKERFSLILESASTNQTSMYLCASSLHTGSGANVLTFGAGSRLTVL.